This entry features one T cell receptor beta chain sequence. Its antigen is unidentified. The source of the sample is a study of T cell responses to AZD1222 COVID-19 vaccine. The overall study: Second doses at about 4 or about 12 weeks were pooled. General study points: Spike-specific TCR breadth and depth went up after people got two AZD1222 doses.

The CDR3 has 11 residues. This table comes from immunoSEQ multiplex PCR, and its TCRdb copy is limited to in-frame clones, with some not included. The sample records about 96,000 clones, roughly 90% being singletons. Sequencing used peripheral blood, obtained on day 0 of AZD1222 vaccination. J is TRBJ2-5 and V is TRBV21-1; the D call of TRBD2 is as the table states it, not checked on the DNA. TRBV21-1 is assigned pseudogene status. The receptor comes from an adult in good health. The CDR3, as DNA: TGTGCCAGCAGCAAAGACCGAGCGAAGTACTTC. This encodes CASSKDRAKYF.